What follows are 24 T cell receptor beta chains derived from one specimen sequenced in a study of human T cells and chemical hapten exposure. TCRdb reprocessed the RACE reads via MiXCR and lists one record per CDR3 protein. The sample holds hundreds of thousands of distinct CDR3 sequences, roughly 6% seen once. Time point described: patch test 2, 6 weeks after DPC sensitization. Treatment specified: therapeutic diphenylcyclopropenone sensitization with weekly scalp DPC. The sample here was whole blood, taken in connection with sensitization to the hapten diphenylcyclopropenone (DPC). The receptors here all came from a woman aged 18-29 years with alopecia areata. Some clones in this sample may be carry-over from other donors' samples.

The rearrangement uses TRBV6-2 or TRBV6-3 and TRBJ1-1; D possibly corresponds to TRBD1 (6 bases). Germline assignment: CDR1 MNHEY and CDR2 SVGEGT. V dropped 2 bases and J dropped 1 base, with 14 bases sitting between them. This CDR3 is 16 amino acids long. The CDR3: CASSYPHGGPNTEAFF. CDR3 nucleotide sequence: TGTGCCAGCAGTTACCCCCATGGGGGGCCGAACACTGAAGCTTTCTTT.

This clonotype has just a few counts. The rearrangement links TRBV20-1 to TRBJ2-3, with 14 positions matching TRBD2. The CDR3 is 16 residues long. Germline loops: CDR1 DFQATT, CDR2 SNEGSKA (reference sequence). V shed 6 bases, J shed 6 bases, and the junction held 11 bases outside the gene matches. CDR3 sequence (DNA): TGCAGTGCCACCCGGACTAGCGGGGGGCCGGGGGATACGCAGTATTTT. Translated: CSATRTSGGPGDTQYF.

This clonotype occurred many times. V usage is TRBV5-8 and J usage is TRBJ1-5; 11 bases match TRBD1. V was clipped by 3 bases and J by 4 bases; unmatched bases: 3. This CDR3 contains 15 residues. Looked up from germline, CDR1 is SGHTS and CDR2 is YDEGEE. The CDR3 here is CASSSGTGGNQPQHF. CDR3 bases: TGTGCCAGCAGCTCTGGGACAGGGGGAAATCAGCCCCAGCATTTT.

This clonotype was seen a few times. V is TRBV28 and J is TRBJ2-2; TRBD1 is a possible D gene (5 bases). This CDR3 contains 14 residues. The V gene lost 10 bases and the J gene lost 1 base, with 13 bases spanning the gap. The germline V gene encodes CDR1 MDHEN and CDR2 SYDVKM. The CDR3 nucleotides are TGTGCCACTTTTCCCGGACAGAACACCGGGGAGCTGTTTTTT. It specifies CATFPGQNTGELFF. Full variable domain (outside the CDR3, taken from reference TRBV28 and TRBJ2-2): DVKVTQSSRYLVKRTGEKVFLECVQDMDHENMFWYRQDPGLGLRLIYFSYDVKMKEKGDIPEGYSVSREKKERFSLILESASTNQTSMYLCATFPGQNTGELFFGEGSRLTVL.

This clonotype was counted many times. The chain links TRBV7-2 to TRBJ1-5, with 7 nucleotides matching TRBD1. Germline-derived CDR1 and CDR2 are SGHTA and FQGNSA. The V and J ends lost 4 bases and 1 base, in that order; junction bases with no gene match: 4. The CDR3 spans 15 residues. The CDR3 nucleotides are TGTGCCAGCAGCTGGTACAGGGGCAGCAATCAGCCCCAGCATTTT. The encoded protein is CASSWYRGSNQPQHF. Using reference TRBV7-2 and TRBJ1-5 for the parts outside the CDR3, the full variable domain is GAGVSQSPSNKVTEKGKDVELRCDPISGHTALYWYRQSLGQGLEFLIYFQGNSAPDKSGLPSDRFSAERTGGSVSTLTIQRTQQEDSAVYLCASSWYRGSNQPQHFGDGTRLSIL.

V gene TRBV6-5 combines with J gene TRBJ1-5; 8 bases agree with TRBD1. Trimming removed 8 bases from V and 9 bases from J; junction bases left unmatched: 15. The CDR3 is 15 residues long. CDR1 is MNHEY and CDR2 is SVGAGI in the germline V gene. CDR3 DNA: TGTGCCAGCTCACCGGACAGGGAGGGGGGAAGGCCCCAGCATTTT. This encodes CASSPDREGGRPQHF.

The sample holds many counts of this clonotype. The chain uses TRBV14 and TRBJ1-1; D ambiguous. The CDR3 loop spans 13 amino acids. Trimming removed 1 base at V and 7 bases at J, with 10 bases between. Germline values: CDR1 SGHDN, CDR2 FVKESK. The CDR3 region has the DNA TGTGCCAGCAGCCAAGGGCAGTACCTTGAAGCTTTCTTT. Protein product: CASSQGQYLEAFF.

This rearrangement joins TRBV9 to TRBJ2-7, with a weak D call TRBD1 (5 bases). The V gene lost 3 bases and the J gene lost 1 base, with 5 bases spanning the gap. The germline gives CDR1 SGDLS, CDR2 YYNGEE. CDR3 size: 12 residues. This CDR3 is CASSGQSYEQYF. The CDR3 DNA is TGTGCCAGCAGCGGACAGTCCTACGAGCAGTACTTC.

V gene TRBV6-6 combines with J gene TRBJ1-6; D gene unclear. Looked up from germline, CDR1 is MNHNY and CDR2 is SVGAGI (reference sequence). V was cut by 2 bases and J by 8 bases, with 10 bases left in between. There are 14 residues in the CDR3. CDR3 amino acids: CASSYRGKDSPLHF. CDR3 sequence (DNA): TGTGCCAGCAGTTACAGAGGGAAAGATTCACCCCTCCACTTT.

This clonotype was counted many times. Written as DNA, the CDR3 is TGTGCCAGCAGTGAGGCGGACAGGGCGTACACTGAAGCTTTCTTT. Its protein is CASSEADRAYTEAFF. The chain links TRBV2 to TRBJ1-1; 8 bases agree with TRBD1. V was clipped by 3 bases and J by 3 bases; unmatched bases: 6. The CDR3 is 15 amino acids. Germline-derived CDR1 and CDR2 are SNHLY and FYNNEI.

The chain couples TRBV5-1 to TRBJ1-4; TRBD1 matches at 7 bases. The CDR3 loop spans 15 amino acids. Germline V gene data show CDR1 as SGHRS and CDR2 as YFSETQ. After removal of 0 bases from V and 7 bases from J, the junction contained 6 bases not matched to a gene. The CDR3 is CASSLEGAFGEKLFF. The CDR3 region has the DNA TGCGCCAGCAGCTTGGAGGGGGCGTTCGGTGAAAAACTGTTTTTT. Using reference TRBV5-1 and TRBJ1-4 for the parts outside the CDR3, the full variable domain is KAGVTQTPRYLIKTRGQQVTLSCSPISGHRSVSWYQQTPGQGLQFLFEYFSETQRNKGNFPGRFSGRQFSNSRSEMNVSTLELGDSALYLCASSLEGAFGEKLFFGSGTQLSVL.

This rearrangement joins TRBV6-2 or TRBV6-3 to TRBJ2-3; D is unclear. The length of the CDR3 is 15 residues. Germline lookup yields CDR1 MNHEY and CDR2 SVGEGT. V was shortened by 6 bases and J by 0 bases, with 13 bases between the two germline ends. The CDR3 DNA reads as TGTGCCAGCAGCCACGGGCCTCCCAGCACAGATACGCAGTATTTT. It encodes CASSHGPPSTDTQYF.

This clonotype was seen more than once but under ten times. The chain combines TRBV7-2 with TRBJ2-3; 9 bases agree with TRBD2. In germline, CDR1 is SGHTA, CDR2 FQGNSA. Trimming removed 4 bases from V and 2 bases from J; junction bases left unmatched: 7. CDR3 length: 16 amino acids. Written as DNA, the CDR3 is TGTGCCAGCAGCTCAAGACTAGCGGTCACCACAGATACGCAGTATTTT. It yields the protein CASSSRLAVTTDTQYF.

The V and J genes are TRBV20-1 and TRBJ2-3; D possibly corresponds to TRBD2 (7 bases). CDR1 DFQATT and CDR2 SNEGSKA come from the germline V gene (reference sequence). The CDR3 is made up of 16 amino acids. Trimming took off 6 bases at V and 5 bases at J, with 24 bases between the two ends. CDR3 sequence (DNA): TGCAGTGCCCTCCCATTGGGGGGGGGGCAGGGAGATACGCAGTATTTT. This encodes CSALPLGGGQGDTQYF.

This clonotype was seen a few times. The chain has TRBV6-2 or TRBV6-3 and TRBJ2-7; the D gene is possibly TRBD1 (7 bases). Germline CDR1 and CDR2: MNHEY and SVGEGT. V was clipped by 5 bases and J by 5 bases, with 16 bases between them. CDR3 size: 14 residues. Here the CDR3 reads CASSRGDRGNEQYF. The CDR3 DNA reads TGTGCCAGCAGTAGGGGGGACAGAGGGAACGAGCAGTACTTC.

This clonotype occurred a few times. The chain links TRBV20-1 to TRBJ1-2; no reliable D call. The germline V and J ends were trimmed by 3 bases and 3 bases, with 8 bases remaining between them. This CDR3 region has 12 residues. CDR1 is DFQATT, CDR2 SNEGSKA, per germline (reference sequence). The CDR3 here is CSARNADYGYTF. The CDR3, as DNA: TGCAGTGCTAGGAACGCTGACTATGGCTACACCTTC.

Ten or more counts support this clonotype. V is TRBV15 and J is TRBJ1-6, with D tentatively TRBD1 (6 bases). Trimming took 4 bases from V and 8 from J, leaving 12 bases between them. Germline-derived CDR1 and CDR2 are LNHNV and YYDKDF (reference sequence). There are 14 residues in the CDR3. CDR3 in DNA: TGTGCCACCAGCACGAAGGGGGGGTATTCACCCCTCCACTTT. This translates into CATSTKGGYSPLHF.

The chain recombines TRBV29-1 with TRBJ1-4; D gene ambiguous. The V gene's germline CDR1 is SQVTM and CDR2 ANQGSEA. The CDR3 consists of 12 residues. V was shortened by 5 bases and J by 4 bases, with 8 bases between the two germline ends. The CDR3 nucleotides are TGCAGCGTTAAGTGGGATAATGAAAAACTGTTTTTT. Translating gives CSVKWDNEKLFF. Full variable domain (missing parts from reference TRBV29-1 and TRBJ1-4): SAVISQKPSRDICQRGTSLTIQCQVDSQVTMMFWYRQQPGQSLTLIATANQGSEATYESGFVIDKFPISRPNLTFSTLTVSNMSPEDSSIYLCSVKWDNEKLFFGSGTQLSVL.

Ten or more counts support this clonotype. CDR3 protein: CASSYEVGVREQYF. Here the CDR3 DNA reads TGTGCCAGCAGTTACGAGGTGGGGGTCCGCGAGCAGTACTTC. The chain has TRBV6-5 and TRBJ2-7, with D possibly called TRBD1 or TRBD2 (5 bases each). Deletions cut 2 bases from V and 6 bases from J, with 14 bases between. The CDR3 is made up of 14 amino acids. Germline CDR1 MNHEY, CDR2 SVGAGI.

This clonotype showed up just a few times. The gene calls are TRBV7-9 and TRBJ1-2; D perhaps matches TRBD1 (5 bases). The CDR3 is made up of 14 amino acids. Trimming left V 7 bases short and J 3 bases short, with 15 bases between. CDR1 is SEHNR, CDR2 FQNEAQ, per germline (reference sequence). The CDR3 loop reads CASIKGPLYYGYTF. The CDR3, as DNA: TGTGCCAGCATAAAGGGACCGCTCTACTATGGCTACACCTTC.

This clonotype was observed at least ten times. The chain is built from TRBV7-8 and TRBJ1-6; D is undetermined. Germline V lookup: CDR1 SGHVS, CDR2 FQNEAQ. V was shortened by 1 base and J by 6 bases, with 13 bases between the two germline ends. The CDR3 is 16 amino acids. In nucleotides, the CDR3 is TGTGCCAGCAGCTTAGGGGTTGGGTTCCCTAATTCACCCCTCCACTTT. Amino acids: CASSLGVGFPNSPLHF.

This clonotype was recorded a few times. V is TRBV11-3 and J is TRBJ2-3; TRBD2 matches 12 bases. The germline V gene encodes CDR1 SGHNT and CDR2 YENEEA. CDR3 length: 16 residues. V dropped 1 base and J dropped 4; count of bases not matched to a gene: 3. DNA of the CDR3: TGTGCCAGCAGCTTAGGACTAGCGGGGGACGCAGATACGCAGTATTTT. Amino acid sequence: CASSLGLAGDADTQYF.

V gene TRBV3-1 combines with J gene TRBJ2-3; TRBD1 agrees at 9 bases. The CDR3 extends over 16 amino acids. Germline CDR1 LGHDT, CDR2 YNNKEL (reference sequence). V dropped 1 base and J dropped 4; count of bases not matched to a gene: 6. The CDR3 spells CASSQAGQGSADTQYF. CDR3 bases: TGTGCCAGCAGCCAAGCGGGACAGGGATCGGCAGATACGCAGTATTTT.

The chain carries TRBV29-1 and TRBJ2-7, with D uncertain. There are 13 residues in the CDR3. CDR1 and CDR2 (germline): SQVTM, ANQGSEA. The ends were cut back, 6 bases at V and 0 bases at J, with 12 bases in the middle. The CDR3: CSVKSGGSYEQYF. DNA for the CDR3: TGCAGCGTAAAATCAGGCGGCTCCTACGAGCAGTACTTC.